Following are 4 T cell receptor beta chains from one sample sequenced in a study of blood T cell repertoires in COVID-19. This table comes from immunoSEQ multiplex PCR, and its TCRdb copy is limited to in-frame clones, with some not included. Of about 14,000 clones listed, about 84% are singletons. The sequenced sample was peripheral blood. These receptors were taken from a human donor in a cohort sampled during active COVID-19.

The chain carries TRBV30 and TRBJ2-1, with TRBD2 identical over 10 bases. V trimming: 2 bases; J trimming: 5 bases; junction bases outside the gene matches: 3. CDR3 size: 14 residues. The germline gives CDR1 GTSNPN, CDR2 SVGIG (reference sequence). The CDR3 DNA is TGTGCCTGGAGTACGGGACTAGCGCACAATGAGCAGTTCTTC. It specifies CAWSTGLAHNEQFF.

The CDR3 here is CASTRLAGPYNEQFF. The DNA for the CDR3 is TGTGCCAGCACTAGACTAGCGGGCCCTTACAATGAGCAGTTCTTC. The chain is built from TRBV28 and TRBJ2-1, with TRBD2 identical over 10 bases. Germline V gene sequence: CDR1 MDHEN, CDR2 SYDVKM. V was pared by 7 bases and J by 4 bases, with 7 bases of the junction left unmatched. The CDR3 has 15 amino acids. The full variable domain, its missing parts supplied by reference TRBV28 and TRBJ2-1, is DVKVTQSSRYLVKRTGEKVFLECVQDMDHENMFWYRQDPGLGLRLIYFSYDVKMKEKGDIPEGYSVSREKKERFSLILESASTNQTSMYLCASTRLAGPYNEQFFGPGTRLTVL.

This chain uses TRBV9 with TRBJ2-2; 8 bases match TRBD2. The CDR3 contains 15 residues. Germline CDR1 reads SGDLS; CDR2 reads YYNGEE. Trimming cost V 4 bases and J 4 bases; bases outside gene matches: 6. The DNA of the CDR3 is TGTGCCAGCAGCAACCTCGGGGGGGTCACCGGGGAGCTGTTTTTT. It translates to CASSNLGGVTGELFF.

The genes are TRBV3-1 (or the pseudogene TRBV3-2) and TRBJ2-6; D is unresolved. The CDR3 loop spans 15 amino acids. CDR1 and CDR2 (germline): LGHDT, YNNKEL (reference sequence). The V end was cut by 4 bases, the J end by 0 bases, with 7 bases between. The CDR3 here is CASSLLSSGANVLTF. CDR3 sequence (DNA): TGTGCCAGCAGCCTACTGAGCTCTGGGGCCAACGTCCTGACTTTC.